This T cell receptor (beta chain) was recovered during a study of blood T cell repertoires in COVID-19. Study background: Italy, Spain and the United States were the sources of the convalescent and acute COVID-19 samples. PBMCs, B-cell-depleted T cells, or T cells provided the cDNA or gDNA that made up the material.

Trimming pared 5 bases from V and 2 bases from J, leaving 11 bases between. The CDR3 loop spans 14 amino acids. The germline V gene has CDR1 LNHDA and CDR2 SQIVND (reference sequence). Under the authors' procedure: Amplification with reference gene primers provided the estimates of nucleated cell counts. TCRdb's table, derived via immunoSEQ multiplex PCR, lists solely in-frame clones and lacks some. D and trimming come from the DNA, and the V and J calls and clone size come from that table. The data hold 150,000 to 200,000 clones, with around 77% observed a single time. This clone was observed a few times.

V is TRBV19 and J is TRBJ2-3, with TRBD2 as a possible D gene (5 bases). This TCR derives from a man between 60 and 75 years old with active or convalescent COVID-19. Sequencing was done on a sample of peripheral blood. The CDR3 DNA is TGTGCCAGTAGTCTCTCGGACTTCACAGATACGCAGTATTTT. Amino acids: CASSLSDFTDTQYF.